A single T cell receptor (beta chain) is shown here with its context. CDR3 size: 12 residues. Germline V gene lookup returns CDR1 SGHVS and CDR2 FNYEAQ. The V end lost 8 bases, the J end lost 6 bases, and 14 bases lay between the germline ends. This sample was included in a study of OX40 agonist ivuxolimab in advanced cancers. The repertoire was sequenced with immunoSEQ multiplex PCR; TCRdb's copy has only in-frame clones and lacks some. The table lists about 100,000 clones, approximately 80% of them singletons. The rearrangement joins TRBV7-6 to TRBJ2-7, with D perhaps TRBD1 or TRBD2 (5 bases each). The sample consisted of CD4+ or CD8+ T cells sorted from blood, taken in a trial of the OX40 agonist ivuxolimab. The clonotype comes from an adult with an advanced solid tumor such as melanoma, head and neck, liver or kidney cancer. The CDR3 sequence: CASWPGTGEQYF. CDR3 nucleotide sequence: TGTGCCAGCTGGCCTGGGACGGGCGAGCAGTACTTC.